These 15 T cell receptor beta chains originate from one sample sequenced in a study of technical replicates of blood from a handful of donors. Data came from immunoSEQ multiplex PCR; TCRdb stores just in-frame clones and leaves some out. The data hold 98,000 or so clones, with 90% to 97% observed a single time. The sample taken for sequencing was T cells isolated from PBMCs. These TCRs come from a human donor in good health.

The chain couples TRBV2 to TRBJ2-1; 9 bases map to TRBD1. CDR3 length equals 15 residues. Germline V gives CDR1 SNHLY, CDR2 FYNNEI. Trimming removed 6 bases from V and 5 bases from J; junction bases left unmatched: 8. CDR3 nucleotides: TGTGCCAGCAGGCCAAGGACAGGGGACAACAATGAGCAGTTCTTC. Its protein product is CASRPRTGDNNEQFF. Using reference TRBV2 and TRBJ2-1 for the parts outside the CDR3, the full variable domain is EPEVTQTPSHQVTQMGQEVILRCVPISNHLYFYWYRQILGQKVEFLVSFYNNEISEKSEIFDDQFSVERPDGSNFTLKIRSTKLEDSAMYFCASRPRTGDNNEQFFGPGTRLTVL.

This clone was seen a few times. V gene TRBV5-4 combines with J gene TRBJ2-2, with 7 positions matching TRBD1. J lost 0 bases, V lost 1 base, and 0 bases had no gene match. The CDR3 contains 15 residues. Germline V gene data show CDR1 as SGHNT and CDR2 as YYREEE (reference sequence). The CDR3 here is CASSLTGANTGELFF. CDR3 coding DNA: TGTGCCAGCAGCTTGACAGGGGCGAACACCGGGGAGCTGTTTTTT.

The chain is built from TRBV5-5 and TRBJ2-7; D gene uncertain. The CDR3 is made up of 14 amino acids. Germline CDR1 is SGHKS and CDR2 is YYEKEE (reference sequence). V lost 0 bases and J lost 3, with 10 bases in between. The CDR3 region is CASSLGLPDYEQYF. The CDR3 DNA sequence: TGTGCCAGCAGCTTGGGTCTACCCGACTACGAGCAGTACTTC.

The gene calls are TRBV14 and TRBJ2-7, with TRBD1 matching 8 bases. This CDR3 contains 15 residues. V shed 8 bases and J 0 bases; nucleotides not matched to a gene: 9. Germline CDR1 SGHDN, CDR2 FVKESK. CDR3: CASARGHSGSYEQYF. CDR3 DNA: TGTGCCAGCGCCAGGGGGCATTCGGGCTCCTACGAGCAGTACTTC.

The rearrangement links TRBV5-6 to TRBJ1-3; maybe TRBD1 (5 bases). Germline V gene lookup returns CDR1 SGHDT and CDR2 YYEEEE. The CDR3 spans 13 residues. V was cut by 2 bases and J by 8 bases, with 11 bases left in between. The CDR3: CASSLGGVYTIYF. The CDR3 nucleotides read TGTGCCAGCAGCTTAGGAGGGGTTTACACCATATATTTT. Using reference TRBV5-6 and TRBJ1-3 for the parts outside the CDR3, the full variable domain is DAGVTQSPTHLIKTRGQQVTLRCSPKSGHDTVSWYQQALGQGPQFIFQYYEEEERQRGNFPDRFSGHQFPNYSSELNVNALLLGDSALYLCASSLGGVYTIYFGEGSWLTVV.

J is TRBJ2-1 and V is TRBV4-1; 9 bases are shared with TRBD2. The germline V gene encodes CDR1 MGHRA and CDR2 YSYEKL. This CDR3 contains 18 residues. Trimming at V came to 0 bases and at J to 8 bases, leaving 14 bases not matched to a gene. DNA for the CDR3: TGCGCCAGCAGCCAAGAGACGGAGCGGCTAGCGGGGATCTATGAGCAGTTCTTC. It translates to CASSQETERLAGIYEQFF.

The gene calls are TRBV28 and TRBJ2-7, with D perhaps TRBD2 (6 bases). The CDR3 contains 15 residues. Germline values: CDR1 MDHEN, CDR2 SYDVKM. With 4 bases removed from V and 7 bases from J, the gap between germline ends came to 20 bases. The CDR3 is CASSYRAGPFGEQYF. As DNA, the CDR3 is TGTGCCAGCAGTTACCGAGCGGGCCCATTCGGAGAGCAGTACTTC.

This rearrangement joins TRBV4-1 to TRBJ1-1, with 8 bases fitting TRBD1. V lost 2 bases, J lost 4 bases, and 9 bases stayed unmatched. Germline CDR1 MGHRA, CDR2 YSYEKL. The CDR3 is made up of 16 amino acids. CDR3 loop: CASSQPQNTGGTEAFF. CDR3 sequence (DNA): TGCGCCAGCAGCCAACCCCAAAATACAGGGGGCACTGAAGCTTTCTTT.

Sample share makes this clone medium-sized (0.01 to 0.1%). The chain combines TRBV2 with TRBJ1-4; tentative D call: TRBD1 (5 bases). The V and J ends lost 11 bases and 8 bases respectively, with 15 bases between them. The CDR3 extends over 12 amino acids. The germline CDR1 and CDR2 sequences are SNHLY and FYNNEI. The CDR3 nucleotides read TGTGCCTCGCAAGGGGCAGGAGAAAAACTGTTTTTT. This codes for CASQGAGEKLFF. Filled out from reference TRBV2 and TRBJ1-4, the complete variable domain reads EPEVTQTPSHQVTQMGQEVILRCVPISNHLYFYWYRQILGQKVEFLVSFYNNEISEKSEIFDDQFSVERPDGSNFTLKIRSTKLEDSAMYFCASQGAGEKLFFGSGTQLSVL.

The chain links TRBV5-1 to TRBJ2-3, with TRBD2 as a possible D gene (5 bases). Germline CDR1 SGHRS, CDR2 YFSETQ. V was cut by 4 bases and J by 2 bases, with 8 bases left in between. This CDR3 has 13 residues. CDR3 sequence (DNA): TGCGCCAGCAGCCTGGACTTCACAGATACGCAGTATTTT. It translates to CASSLDFTDTQYF.

The V gene is TRBV2, the J gene TRBJ2-5; 7 nucleotides line up with TRBD1. This CDR3 spans 14 amino acids. Germline-derived CDR1 and CDR2 are SNHLY and FYNNEI. The J segment lost 2 bases and the V segment lost 2 bases, leaving 2 bases of the junction unmatched. Here the CDR3 reads CASSERGQQETQYF. CDR3 DNA: TGTGCCAGCAGTGAACGGGGACAGCAAGAGACCCAGTACTTC.

This sequence joins TRBV5-1 and TRBJ2-5; the D is unclear. The length of the CDR3 is 11 residues. The germline gives CDR1 SGHRS, CDR2 YFSETQ. V lost 2 bases and J 5 bases, leaving 4 bases between the germline ends. Here the CDR3 reads CASSFGETQYF. The CDR3 DNA follows: TGCGCCAGCAGCTTCGGGGAGACCCAGTACTTC.

The chain recombines TRBV6-1 with TRBJ2-2; TRBD1 matches at 7 bases. The CDR3 extends over 15 amino acids. Germline V CDR1 and CDR2: MNHNS, SASEGT. V was clipped by 6 bases and J by 1 base; unmatched bases: 5. The CDR3 reads CASRQGQMNTGELFF. In DNA form, the CDR3 reads TGTGCCAGCAGACAGGGACAGATGAACACCGGGGAGCTGTTTTTT.

V is TRBV29-1 and J is TRBJ1-1, with D possibly TRBD1 on 6 matching bases. V was pared by 5 bases and J by 5 bases, with 12 bases between. CDR3 size: 12 residues. Germline lookup yields CDR1 SQVTM and CDR2 ANQGSEA. The CDR3 DNA follows: TGCAGCGTTCCGACAGGTTTGACTGAAGCTTTCTTT. This encodes CSVPTGLTEAFF.

The rearrangement uses TRBV5-4 and TRBJ1-1; tentative D call: TRBD1 (6 bases). Germline CDR1 reads SGHNT; CDR2 reads YYREEE (reference sequence). Trimming removed 2 bases at V and 6 bases at J, with 14 bases between. The CDR3 runs to 14 residues. CDR3 amino acids: CASSLQGAGPEAFF. CDR3 coding DNA: TGTGCCAGCAGCTTACAGGGAGCGGGACCTGAAGCTTTCTTT.